This TCR beta chain was sequenced during a study of CD8 T cells in ankylosing spondylitis (dated by TCRdb to between 2016 and 2019). With regard to the full study: T cell receptor beta repertoires were profiled in healthy donors and ankylosing spondylitis patients so that disease-linked TCR variants could be found. In total, the full study cohort was made up of some 110 healthy donors and some 26 ankylosing spondylitis patients. Peripheral blood samples were taken, and synovial fluid was additionally collected from ankylosing spondylitis patients. General study outcomes and caveats: Blood from ankylosing spondylitis patients appeared to be characterized by a TCR beta motif composed of about eight highly homologous amino acid variants. Significant enrichment of the disease-linked clones was reported in matched synovial fluid samples from ankylosing spondylitis patients. A CD8+ phenotype was shown by the disease-linked clones, which were found at relatively low frequencies in peripheral blood. Some TCR beta motif variants had previously been reported in synovial fluid and blood of reactive arthritis patients, which suggested common disease-initiation mechanisms.

Sequencing used an Illumina HiSeq 2500. TCR beta libraries were prepared by quantitative 5'-RACE with molecular barcodes. The paper's processing steps were these. A new computational method, built on a probabilistic model of VDJ rearrangement, was used to identify disease-linked TCR variants. The public reads were quality trimmed at Q25 with fastp and then assembled into clones with MiXCR by TCRdb, keeping productive beta chains. For every CDR3 protein sequence, its rows merge into one entry that carries the most common genes and DNA. The V and J calls were not made by the authors but by TCRdb's processing. Present in this sample are roughly 130,000 distinct CDR3 sequences, 6.5% to 9% of which were seen just once. The ten largest clonotypes hold 9.5% to 15% of the sample. The junction shows trimming of 4 bases on V and 7 bases on J, and the gene matches do not reach 13 bases of it. From its cysteine to its phenylalanine, the CDR3 spans 16 amino acids. The kept DNA is CDR3 alone, 48 bases in frame from the first base. CDR1 and CDR2, per the germline V gene, are KGHSH and LQKENI.

The sample holds many counts of this clonotype. This clone's antigen is unknown. Base-call qualities are not available, and no considerably larger clone is one nucleotide away. The sequence was obtained from a male donor with ankylosing spondylitis or in good health (not recorded which). This receptor chain uses TRBV18 and TRBJ2-1, with 7 bases in between that match TRBD2. Input material: blood, either unsorted or a sorted T cell fraction (not recorded which). Here the CDR3 is given as CASSLTIAGASNEQFF. The nucleotides are TGTGCCAGCTCACTGACTATTGCGGGAGCTTCAAATGAGCAGTTCTTC.